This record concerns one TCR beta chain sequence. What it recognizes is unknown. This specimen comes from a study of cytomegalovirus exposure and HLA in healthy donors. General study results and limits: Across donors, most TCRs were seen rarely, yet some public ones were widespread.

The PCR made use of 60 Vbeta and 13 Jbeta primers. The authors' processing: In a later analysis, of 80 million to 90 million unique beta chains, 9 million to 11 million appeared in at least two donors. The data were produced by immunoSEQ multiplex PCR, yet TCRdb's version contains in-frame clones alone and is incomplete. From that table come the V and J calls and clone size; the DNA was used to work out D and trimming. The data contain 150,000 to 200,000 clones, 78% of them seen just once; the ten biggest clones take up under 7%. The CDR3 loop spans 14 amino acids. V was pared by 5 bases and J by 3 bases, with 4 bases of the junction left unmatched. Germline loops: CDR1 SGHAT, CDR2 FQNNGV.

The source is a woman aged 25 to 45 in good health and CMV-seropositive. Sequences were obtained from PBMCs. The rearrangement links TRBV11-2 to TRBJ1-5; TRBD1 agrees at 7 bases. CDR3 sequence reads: CASSPGTVNQPQHF. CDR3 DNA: TGTGCCAGCAGCCCCGGGACAGTCAATCAGCCCCAGCATTTT.